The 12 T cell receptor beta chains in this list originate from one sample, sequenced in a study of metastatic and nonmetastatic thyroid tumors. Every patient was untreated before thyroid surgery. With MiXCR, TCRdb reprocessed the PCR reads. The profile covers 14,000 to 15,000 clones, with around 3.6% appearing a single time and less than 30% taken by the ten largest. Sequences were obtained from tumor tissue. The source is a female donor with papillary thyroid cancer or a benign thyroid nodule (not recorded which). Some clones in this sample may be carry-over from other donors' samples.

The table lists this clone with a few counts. The chain's CDR3 is CASIAFSNQPQHF. The CDR3 DNA reads TGTGCCAGCATCGCCTTTAGCAATCAGCCCCAGCATTTT. This rearrangement joins TRBV6-2 or TRBV6-3 to TRBJ1-5; D gene unclear. This CDR3 region has 13 residues. V was pared by 7 bases and J by 0 bases, with 7 bases between. CDR1 is MNHEY and CDR2 is SVGEGT in the germline V gene.

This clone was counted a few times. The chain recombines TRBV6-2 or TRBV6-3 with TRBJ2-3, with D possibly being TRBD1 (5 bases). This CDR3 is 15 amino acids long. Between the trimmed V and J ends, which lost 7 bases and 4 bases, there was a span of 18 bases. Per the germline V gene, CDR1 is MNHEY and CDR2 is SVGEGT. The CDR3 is CASIQRWQGADTQYF. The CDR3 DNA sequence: TGTGCCAGCATCCAAAGGTGGCAGGGCGCAGATACGCAGTATTTT.

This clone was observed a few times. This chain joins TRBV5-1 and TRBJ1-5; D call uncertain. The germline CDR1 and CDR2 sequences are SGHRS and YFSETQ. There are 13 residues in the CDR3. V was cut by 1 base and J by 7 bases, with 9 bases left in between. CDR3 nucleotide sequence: TGCGCCAGCAGCTTGTATGTTGGCCAGCCCCAGCATTTT. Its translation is CASSLYVGQPQHF.

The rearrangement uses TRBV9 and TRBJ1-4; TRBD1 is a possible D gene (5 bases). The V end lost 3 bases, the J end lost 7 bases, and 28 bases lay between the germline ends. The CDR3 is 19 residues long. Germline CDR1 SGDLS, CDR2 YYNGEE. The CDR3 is CASSAGGGIIGTVGEKLFF. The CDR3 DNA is TGTGCCAGCAGCGCCGGGGGGGGAATTATCGGTACCGTTGGTGAAAAACTGTTTTTT.

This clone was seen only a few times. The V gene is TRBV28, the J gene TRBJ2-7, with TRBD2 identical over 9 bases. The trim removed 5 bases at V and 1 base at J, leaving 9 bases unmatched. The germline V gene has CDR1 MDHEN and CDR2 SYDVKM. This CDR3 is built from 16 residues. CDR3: CASSTTSGPTSYEQYF. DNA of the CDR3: TGTGCCAGCAGTACTACTAGCGGGCCAACTTCCTACGAGCAGTACTTC.

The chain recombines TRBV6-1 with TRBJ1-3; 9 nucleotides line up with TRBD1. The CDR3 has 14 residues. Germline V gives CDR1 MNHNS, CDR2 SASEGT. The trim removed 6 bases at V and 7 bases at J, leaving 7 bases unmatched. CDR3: CASRPDRGWNTIYF. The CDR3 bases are TGTGCCAGCAGGCCGGACAGGGGATGGAACACCATATATTTT.

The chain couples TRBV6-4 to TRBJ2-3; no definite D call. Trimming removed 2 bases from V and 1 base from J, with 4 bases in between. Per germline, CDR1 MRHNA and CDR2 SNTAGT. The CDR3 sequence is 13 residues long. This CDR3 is CASSDRGTDTQYF. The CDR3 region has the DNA TGTGCCAGCAGTGACAGGGGCACAGATACGCAGTATTTT.

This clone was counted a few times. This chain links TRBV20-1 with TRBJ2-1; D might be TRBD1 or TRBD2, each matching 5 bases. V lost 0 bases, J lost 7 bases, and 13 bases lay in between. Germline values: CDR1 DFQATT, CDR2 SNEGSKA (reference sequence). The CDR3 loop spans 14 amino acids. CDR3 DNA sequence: TGCAGTGCTAGAGATTCGGGGACCTTTAATGAGCAGTTCTTC. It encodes CSARDSGTFNEQFF.

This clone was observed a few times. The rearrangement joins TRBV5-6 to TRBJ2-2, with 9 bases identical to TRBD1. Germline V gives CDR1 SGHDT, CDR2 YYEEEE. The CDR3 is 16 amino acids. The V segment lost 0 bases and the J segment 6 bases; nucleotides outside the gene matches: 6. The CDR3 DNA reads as TGTGCCAGCAGCTTGGAGACAGGGGGTTGGTCCGGGGAGCTGTTTTTT. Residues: CASSLETGGWSGELFF.

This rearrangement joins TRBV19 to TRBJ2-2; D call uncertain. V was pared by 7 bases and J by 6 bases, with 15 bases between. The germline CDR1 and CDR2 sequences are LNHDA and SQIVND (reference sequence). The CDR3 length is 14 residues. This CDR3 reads CASTSRRWAGELFF. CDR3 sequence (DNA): TGTGCCAGTACCTCAAGAAGGTGGGCCGGGGAGCTGTTTTTT.

The CDR3: CASTAGGYSGNTIYF. CDR3 sequence (DNA): TGTGCCAGCACCGCGGGGGGATACTCTGGAAACACCATATATTTT. This chain connects TRBV28 to TRBJ1-3, with a weak D call TRBD1 (5 bases). This CDR3 is 15 amino acids long. Germline V CDR1 and CDR2: MDHEN, SYDVKM. Trimming pared 7 bases from V and 0 bases from J, leaving 13 bases between.

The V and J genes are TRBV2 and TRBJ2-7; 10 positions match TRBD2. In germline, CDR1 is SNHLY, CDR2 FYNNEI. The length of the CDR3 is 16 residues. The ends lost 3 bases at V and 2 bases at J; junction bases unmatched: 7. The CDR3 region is CASSDWSSGGPYEQYF. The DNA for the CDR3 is TGTGCCAGCAGTGATTGGTCTAGCGGGGGACCCTACGAGCAGTACTTC.